The clone carrying this TCR beta chain was counted only a few times. What it binds is unknown. The data originate from a study of T cells in Graves' hyperthyroidism and ophthalmopathy. Overall study results and limits: Most thyroid-expanded clonotypes above 0.001 were also found in blood.

Amplification of TCR beta CDR3 regions used RNA as the template. First-round RT-PCR of the TCR CDR3 relied on the HTBI primer set. TCRdb used MiXCR to reprocess the multiplex PCR reads, holding one entry per CDR3 protein. The repertoire consists of about 500,000 distinct CDR3 sequences, with around 50% occurring once and the leading ten covering about 45%. This TCR derives from an adult woman with Graves' disease, either hyperthyroidism or ophthalmopathy (not recorded which). Specimen: peripheral blood or thyroid tissue (not recorded which).

The CDR3 is CASSLRHSTNEKLFF. CDR3 DNA sequence: TGTGCCAGCAGCCTAAGACACTCAACTAATGAAAAACTGTTTTTT. The chain has TRBV3-1 and TRBJ1-4, with D unclear. Trimming shortened V by 4 bases and J by 0 bases, and 9 bases separated the two germline ends. Germline CDR1 LGHDT, CDR2 YNNKEL (reference sequence). This CDR3 region has 15 residues.